This T cell receptor (beta chain) was captured by sequencing in a study of blood T cell repertoires in COVID-19. Generated by immunoSEQ multiplex PCR, the TCRdb table keeps only in-frame clones and is missing some. The data hold 75,000 to 95,000 clones, with approximately 86% observed a single time. Looked up from germline, CDR1 is KGHSH and CDR2 is LQKENI. CDR3 length: 13 residues. V gave up 5 bases and J gave up 6 bases; unmatched junction bases: 4. The sequencing input was peripheral blood. This chain links TRBV18 with TRBJ1-1; 9 positions agree with TRBD1. The origin of this receptor is a man aged 45 to 65 with acute or convalescent COVID-19. The CDR3 here is CASSNTGGAEAFF. The CDR3 DNA sequence: TGTGCCAGCTCAAACACAGGGGGCGCTGAAGCTTTCTTT.